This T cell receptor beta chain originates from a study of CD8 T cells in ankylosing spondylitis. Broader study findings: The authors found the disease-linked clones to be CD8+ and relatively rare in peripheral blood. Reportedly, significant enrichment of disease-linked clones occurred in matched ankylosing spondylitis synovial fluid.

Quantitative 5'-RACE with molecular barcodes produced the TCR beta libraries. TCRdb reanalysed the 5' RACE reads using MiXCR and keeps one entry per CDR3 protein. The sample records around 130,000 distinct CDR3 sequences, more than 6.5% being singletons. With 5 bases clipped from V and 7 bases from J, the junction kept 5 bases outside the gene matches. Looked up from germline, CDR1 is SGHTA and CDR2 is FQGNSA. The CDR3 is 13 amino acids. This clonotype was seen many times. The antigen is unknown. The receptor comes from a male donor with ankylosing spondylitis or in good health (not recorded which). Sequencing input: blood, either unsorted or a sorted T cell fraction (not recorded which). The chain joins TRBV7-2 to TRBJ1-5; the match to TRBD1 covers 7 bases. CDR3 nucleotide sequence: TGTGCCAGCAGCCTACAGGGGTTGCAGCCCCAGCATTTT. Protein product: CASSLQGLQPQHF.